What follows are 27 T cell receptor beta chains derived from one specimen sequenced in a study of shared clonotypes between healthy human individuals. Repertoires were generated with immunoSEQ multiplex PCR, while TCRdb's copy carries only in-frame clones and drops some. Of some 1 million clones in the sample, about 75% were seen once. The specimen sequenced was memory CD4+ T cells sorted from blood. The subset denotes: CD45RA-negative fraction. The origin of the receptors is a man aged 18 to 30 in good health.

The rearrangement joins TRBV11-2 to TRBJ2-7, with D unclear. CDR1 and CDR2 (germline): SGHAT, FQNNGV. Trimming cost V 4 bases and J 2 bases, with 12 bases left between them. CDR3 length equals 14 residues. The CDR3 DNA follows: TGTGCCAGCAGCTCATTTAGTAACACCTACGAGCAGTACTTC. Its protein is CASSSFSNTYEQYF. Based on the CDR3 plus reference TRBV11-2 and TRBJ2-7, the full variable domain is EAGVAQSPRYKIIEKRQSVAFWCNPISGHATLYWYQQILGQGPKLLIQFQNNGVVDDSQLPKDRFSAERLKGVDSTLKIQPAKLEDSAVYLCASSSFSNTYEQYFGPGTRLTVT.

The chain employs TRBV19 and TRBJ1-2; perhaps TRBD1 as D (5 bases). The germline V and J ends were trimmed by 7 bases and 10 bases, with 25 bases remaining between them. The CDR3 contains 15 residues. The germline CDR1 and CDR2 sequences are LNHDA and SQIVND (reference sequence). DNA for the CDR3: TGTGCCAGTAACGACTCGGGACCGCGCCGGACTGACTACACCTTC. This sequence encodes CASNDSGPRRTDYTF.

To note about this clone: The same CDR3 also results from other DNA sequences found in this sample. The rearrangement links TRBV7-2 to TRBJ1-2; D possibly corresponds to TRBD1 (5 bases). Trimming shortened V by 3 bases and J by 1 base, and 9 bases separated the two germline ends. The CDR3 is 14 residues long. Germline V gene data show CDR1 as SGHTA and CDR2 as FQGNSA. The CDR3 loop is CASSFGTGNYGYTF. DNA of the CDR3: TGTGCCAGCAGCTTTGGGACGGGTAACTATGGCTACACCTTC.

This clone was observed a single time. The chain links TRBV12-5 to TRBJ1-3; a possible D gene is TRBD1 (5 bases). Germline V lookup: CDR1 LGHNT, CDR2 FRNRAP. This CDR3 is 16 amino acids long. V lost 0 bases and J 4 bases, leaving 13 bases between the germline ends. The CDR3 coding sequence is TGTGCTAGTGGTTTGGTACTCGGCCAGGGAGGAAACACCATATATTTT. This gives the protein CASGLVLGQGGNTIYF.

The rearrangement links TRBV5-4 to TRBJ2-5, with D perhaps matching TRBD1 (5 bases). Germline loops: CDR1 SGHNT, CDR2 YYREEE (reference sequence). The V end lost 7 bases, the J end lost 4 bases, and 11 bases lay between the germline ends. The CDR3 runs 12 residues. This chain's CDR3 is CASLREGETQYF. Here the CDR3 DNA reads TGTGCCAGCCTCAGGGAAGGAGAGACCCAGTACTTC.

This chain connects TRBV19 to TRBJ1-4; D is undetermined. The CDR3 extends over 14 amino acids. With 5 bases removed from V and 4 bases from J, the gap between germline ends came to 11 bases. The germline V gene has CDR1 LNHDA and CDR2 SQIVND (reference sequence). The CDR3 DNA reads TGTGCCAGTAGTGGGGAGGACTATAATGAAAAACTGTTTTTT. This sequence encodes CASSGEDYNEKLFF.

The CDR3 region is CASSLTLAGLNTGELFF. The CDR3 coding sequence is TGTGCCAGCAGTTTGACCCTAGCGGGCTTGAACACCGGGGAGCTGTTTTTT. This chain links TRBV27 with TRBJ2-2; 8 bases are shared with TRBD2. Per germline, CDR1 MNHEY and CDR2 SMNVEV (reference sequence). The CDR3 has 17 residues. Unmatched junction bases numbered 7, after V lost 3 bases and J lost 1 base.

The CDR3 DNA sequence: TGTGCCAGCAGCTCGGGACTAGCGGGAGGGAGTGAGCAGTTCTTC. Amino acids: CASSSGLAGGSEQFF. The chain has TRBV7-2 and TRBJ2-1; TRBD2 matches 16 bases. V lost 4 bases to trimming and J lost 9 bases; unmatched junction nucleotides: 3. CDR3 size: 15 residues. Germline-derived CDR1 and CDR2 are SGHTA and FQGNSA.

A single count supports this clone. The identical CDR3 is also encoded by other nucleotide sequences in the sample. J is TRBJ1-3 and V is TRBV11-2; 9 bases line up with TRBD1. CDR1 SGHAT and CDR2 FQNNGV come from the germline V gene. This CDR3 is 16 amino acids long. V lost 5 bases and J lost 0; bases outside the gene matches: 5. The DNA of the CDR3 is TGTGCCAGCAGCCTTGGACAGGGGAGCTCTGGAAACACCATATATTTT. It codes for CASSLGQGSSGNTIYF.

This chain connects TRBV5-1 to TRBJ2-5, with D possibly matching TRBD2 (6 bases). CDR3 size: 16 residues. Between the trimmed V and J ends, which lost 0 bases and 2 bases, there was a span of 14 bases. Germline V gives CDR1 SGHRS, CDR2 YFSETQ. The CDR3 sequence is CASSLGWNSGQETQYF. CDR3 in DNA: TGCGCCAGCAGCTTGGGTTGGAATAGCGGACAAGAGACCCAGTACTTC.

This chain uses TRBV19 with TRBJ1-4, with D maybe TRBD1 (6 bases). Looked up from germline, CDR1 is LNHDA and CDR2 is SQIVND (reference sequence). CDR3 length: 14 residues. Trimming left V 7 bases short and J 3 bases short, with 12 bases between. DNA of the CDR3: TGTGCCAGTATCTCGGACAGCGCTAATGAAAAACTGTTTTTT. Protein: CASISDSANEKLFF.

This clone was detected once. V and J are TRBV6-5 and TRBJ2-7, with 11 bases that match TRBD2. Germline V gene data show CDR1 as MNHEY and CDR2 as SVGAGI. The CDR3 loop spans 15 amino acids. The junction had 4 bases not matched to a gene; V was cut back by 5 bases and J by 1 base. CDR3 in amino acids: CASSITSGSSYEQYF. The DNA for the CDR3 is TGTGCCAGCAGTATAACTAGCGGGAGTTCCTACGAGCAGTACTTC.

Remarks on this clone: Different DNA sequences within this sample yield the same CDR3. Here the CDR3 reads CASRGLAGASYEQYF. CDR3 sequence (DNA): TGTGCCAGCAGGGGACTAGCGGGAGCCAGCTACGAGCAGTACTTC. This sequence joins TRBV6-5 and TRBJ2-7; TRBD2 matches 14 bases. The CDR3 length is 15 residues. The V gene end was trimmed by 6 bases and the J gene end by 3 bases; junction bases not matched to a gene: 4. From germline, CDR1 is MNHEY and CDR2 SVGAGI.

For the CDR3, the DNA is TGTGCCAGCAGCCAAGATATCGCGGGGGCCAAGTTCTTC. It codes for CASSQDIAGAKFF. The chain uses TRBV14 and TRBJ2-1; TRBD2 is a possible D gene (7 bases). The CDR3 loop spans 13 amino acids. V lost 0 bases to trimming and J lost 14 bases, with 14 bases between them. CDR1 and CDR2 from the germline V gene are SGHDN and FVKESK.

The rearrangement joins TRBV5-6 to TRBJ2-6, with 8 bases fitting TRBD2. The CDR3 covers 17 residues. CDR1 and CDR2 from the germline V gene are SGHDT and YYEEEE. The V gene end was trimmed by 4 bases and the J gene end by 1 base; junction bases not matched to a gene: 7. For the CDR3, the DNA is TGTGCCAGCAGCGCAGCGGGAGTTAGGTCTGGGGCCAACGTCCTGACTTTC. Its protein is CASSAAGVRSGANVLTF.

V is TRBV5-1 and J is TRBJ2-2, with TRBD1 as a possible D gene (6 bases). V lost 4 bases, J lost 5 bases, and 12 bases lay in between. Germline V lookup: CDR1 SGHRS, CDR2 YFSETQ. The CDR3 consists of 14 residues. DNA for the CDR3: TGCGCCAGCAGCCCGAATCAGGGGACCGGGGAGCTGTTTTTT. It encodes CASSPNQGTGELFF.

V is TRBV5-6 and J is TRBJ1-5; 8 nucleotides align to TRBD1. V lost 7 bases to trimming and J lost 2 bases; unmatched junction nucleotides: 11. The CDR3 consists of 16 residues. Germline CDR1 is SGHDT and CDR2 is YYEEEE. The CDR3 region is CASGRWTGIGNQPQHF. CDR3 nucleotides: TGTGCCAGCGGACGTTGGACAGGGATCGGCAATCAGCCCCAGCATTTT.

This chain connects TRBV7-2 to TRBJ2-7; 7 bases fit TRBD2. CDR3 length: 17 amino acids. Germline V CDR1 and CDR2: SGHTA, FQGNSA. Trimming cost V 1 base and J 5 bases; bases outside gene matches: 14. The CDR3 loop reads CASSLGGSGAGVNEQYF. CDR3 nucleotides: TGTGCCAGCAGCTTAGGGGGAAGCGGTGCGGGAGTCAACGAGCAGTACTTC.

The chain uses TRBV5-4 and TRBJ2-7; 7 bases are a match to TRBD2. This CDR3 is built from 15 residues. Germline V gene data show CDR1 as SGHNT and CDR2 as YYREEE (reference sequence). V was pared by 2 bases and J by 3 bases, with 8 bases of the junction left unmatched. This CDR3 is CASSLAGRTVYEQYF. The CDR3 nucleotides read TGTGCCAGCAGCTTAGCGGGACGGACGGTCTACGAGCAGTACTTC.

This clone has only a few counts. This chain connects TRBV30 to TRBJ1-2; TRBD1 agrees at 10 bases. This CDR3 is 14 amino acids long. Unmatched junction bases numbered 4, after V lost 3 bases and J lost 3 bases. CDR1 is GTSNPN, CDR2 SVGIG, per germline (reference sequence). The CDR3 DNA reads TGTGCCTGGAGAGCGGACAGGGGGGACTATGGCTACACCTTC. Translation gives CAWRADRGDYGYTF.

The chain is built from TRBV7-9 and TRBJ1-2, with D tentatively TRBD1 (5 bases). CDR3 size: 14 residues. Between the trimmed V and J ends, which lost 5 bases and 4 bases, there was a span of 14 bases. Germline V gene sequence: CDR1 SEHNR, CDR2 FQNEAQ (reference sequence). The CDR3 is CASSAGDAPYGYTF. CDR3 in DNA: TGTGCCAGCAGCGCCGGGGACGCCCCCTATGGCTACACCTTC.

The genes are TRBV25-1 and TRBJ1-1, with D unclear. Germline lookup yields CDR1 MGHDK and CDR2 SYGVNS. Trimming left V 5 bases short and J 5 bases short, with 12 bases between. The CDR3 is 13 residues long. CDR3 sequence: CASSKTGRTEAFF. CDR3 sequence (DNA): TGTGCCAGCAGTAAGACGGGTCGGACTGAAGCTTTCTTT.

The chain uses TRBV11-3 and TRBJ2-1; weak D call: TRBD2 (6 bases). The V gene lost 5 bases and the J gene lost 4 bases, with 12 bases spanning the gap. From germline, CDR1 is SGHNT and CDR2 YENEEA. This CDR3 contains 14 residues. This chain's CDR3 is CASSRDWAYNEQFF. The CDR3 DNA reads as TGTGCCAGCAGCCGGGACTGGGCTTACAATGAGCAGTTCTTC.

V gene TRBV7-2 combines with J gene TRBJ2-1; D is possibly TRBD1 or TRBD2 (5 bases each). CDR1 and CDR2 (germline): SGHTA, FQGNSA. The ends were cut back, 7 bases at V and 10 bases at J, with 20 bases in the middle. The length of the CDR3 is 14 residues. CDR3 loop: CASMGDVRSDEQFF. The CDR3 nucleotides read TGTGCCAGCATGGGGGATGTGCGGAGCGACGAGCAGTTCTTC.

This chain links TRBV2 with TRBJ1-6; 8 nucleotides match TRBD1. Losses at the gene ends were 7 bases for V and 6 bases for J; bases not matched to a gene: 5. Germline V CDR1 and CDR2: SNHLY, FYNNEI. The CDR3 is made up of 14 amino acids. The CDR3 sequence is CASTLGQGNSPLHF. CDR3 in DNA: TGTGCCAGCACCCTCGGACAGGGTAATTCACCCCTCCACTTT.

The J gene is TRBJ2-7, the V gene TRBV18; D is perhaps TRBD1 (6 bases). Germline V CDR1 and CDR2: KGHSH, LQKENI. The CDR3 totals 16 residues. Between the trimmed V and J ends, which lost 2 bases and 2 bases, there was a span of 16 bases. The CDR3 sequence is CASSPGPGRGAYEQYF. Written as DNA, the CDR3 is TGTGCCAGCTCACCAGGTCCGGGCAGGGGAGCCTACGAGCAGTACTTC.

To note about this clone: Other DNA sequences in this sample translate to the same CDR3. The genes are TRBV5-1 and TRBJ2-5; weak D call: TRBD2 (6 bases). CDR1 and CDR2 from the germline V gene are SGHRS and YFSETQ. The CDR3 is 13 amino acids. Trimming removed 2 bases from V and 2 bases from J, with 7 bases in between. The CDR3 DNA is TGCGCCAGCAGCTTAGGAGGGCAAGAGACCCAGTACTTC. This codes for CASSLGGQETQYF.